There are a few counts of the clone carrying this T cell receptor (beta chain). Time point described: persistent/refractory GD, antithyroid drugs over 5 years with positive TRAb. Construction of the TCR library relied on RNA isolated from PBMCs. This sample is part of a study of regulatory T cells in long-lasting Graves disease. Study-level background: Persistence in Graves' disease required over 5 years of antithyroid drugs plus positive TSH receptor antibodies.

The authors built TCR beta libraries using iRepertoire HTBI primers and Arm-PCR of CDR3 regions. TCRdb used MiXCR to reprocess the multiplex PCR reads, holding one entry per CDR3 protein. The table includes about 470,000 distinct CDR3 sequences, less than 25% detected once. This clonotype was sampled from a female donor with Graves disease. This material consisted of peripheral blood mononuclear cells (PBMCs), taken when the disease was refractory, from a patient treated with antithyroid drugs.

The CDR3: CASSQSTLVTQYF. The CDR3 bases are TGCGCCAGCAGCCAATCGACATTGGTGACCCAGTACTTC. V gene TRBV4-1 combines with J gene TRBJ2-5; D is undetermined. CDR1 and CDR2 from the germline V gene are MGHRA and YSYEKL. The CDR3 loop spans 13 amino acids. V was trimmed by 2 bases and J by 7 bases, leaving 11 bases between them.